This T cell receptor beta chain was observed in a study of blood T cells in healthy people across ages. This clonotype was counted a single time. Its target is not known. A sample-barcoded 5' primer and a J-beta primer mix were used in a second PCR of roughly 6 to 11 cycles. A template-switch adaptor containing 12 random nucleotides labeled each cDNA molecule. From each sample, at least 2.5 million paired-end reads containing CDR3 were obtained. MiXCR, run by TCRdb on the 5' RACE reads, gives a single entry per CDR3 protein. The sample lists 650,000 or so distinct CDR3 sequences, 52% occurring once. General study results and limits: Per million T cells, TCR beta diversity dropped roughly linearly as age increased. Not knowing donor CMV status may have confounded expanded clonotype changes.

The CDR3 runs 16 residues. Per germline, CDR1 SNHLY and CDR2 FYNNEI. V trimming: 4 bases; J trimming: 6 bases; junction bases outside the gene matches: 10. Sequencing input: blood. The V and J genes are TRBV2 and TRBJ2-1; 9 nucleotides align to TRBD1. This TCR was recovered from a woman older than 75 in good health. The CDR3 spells CASSAYRGLPGNEQFF. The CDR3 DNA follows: TGTGCCAGCAGTGCCTACAGGGGGCTCCCTGGCAATGAGCAGTTCTTC.